The 11 T cell receptor beta chains reported below all come from one sample, sequenced in a study of T cells in Graves' hyperthyroidism and ophthalmopathy. Amplification targeted TCR beta CDR3 regions from RNA transcripts. First-round RT-PCR of the TCR CDR3 relied on the HTBI primer set. Using its own MiXCR run on the multiplex PCR reads, TCRdb lists one record per CDR3 protein. The table lists just under 750,000 distinct CDR3 sequences, roughly a third of them singletons, with around a third in the top ten. The source material was blood. Every receptor here comes from a middle-aged woman with Graves' hyperthyroidism.

This clonotype was recorded a few times. The V call is TRBV24-1, the J call TRBJ1-1; 9 bases fit TRBD1. Germline V gene sequence: CDR1 KGHDR, CDR2 SFDVKD. This CDR3 spans 13 amino acids. Trimming removed 4 bases from V and 5 bases from J; junction bases left unmatched: 1. The CDR3 loop is CATSETGGTEAFF. CDR3 nucleotide sequence: TGTGCCACCAGTGAGACAGGGGGAACTGAAGCTTTCTTT.

This clonotype was picked up many times. The chain recombines TRBV7-2 with TRBJ2-5, with D unresolved. Germline CDR1 and CDR2: SGHTA and FQGNSA. V gave up 0 bases and J gave up 2 bases, with 7 bases separating them. The CDR3 is 14 amino acids. The CDR3 sequence is CASSLASKQETQYF. In DNA form, the CDR3 reads TGTGCCAGCAGCTTAGCGAGCAAACAAGAGACCCAGTACTTC.

This clonotype was picked up many times. V and J are TRBV7-9 and TRBJ2-7; 10 bases fit TRBD1. CDR1 is SEHNR, CDR2 FQNEAQ, per germline (reference sequence). This CDR3 comprises 13 residues. The junction had 5 bases not matched to a gene; V was cut back by 5 bases and J by 7 bases. The CDR3 protein is CASSRQGAREQYF. Written as DNA, the CDR3 is TGTGCCAGCAGCCGACAGGGGGCAAGGGAGCAGTACTTC.

This clonotype was recorded many times. The CDR3 region has the DNA TGCAGTGCTGTCCTGGCCTTAGAACCCTATGGCTACACCTTC. Its protein is CSAVLALEPYGYTF. This chain joins TRBV20-1 and TRBJ1-2; D is unresolved. The CDR3 has 14 amino acids. V gave up 5 bases and J gave up 4 bases, with 17 bases separating them. Germline V CDR1 and CDR2: DFQATT, SNEGSKA (reference sequence).

This clonotype has at least ten counts. The rearrangement joins TRBV12-3 or TRBV12-4 to TRBJ1-2, with TRBD1 matching 7 bases. The CDR3 extends over 13 amino acids. The ends lost 7 bases at V and 7 bases at J; junction bases unmatched: 9. The CDR3 DNA reads TGTGCCAGCACCCAGGGGGTTTGGTTTGGCTACACCTTC. It yields the protein CASTQGVWFGYTF.

As for this clonotype: A much bigger clone sits one base away, suggesting this may be a read error. The chain employs TRBV4-3 and TRBJ2-2, with a tentative D call TRBD2 (5 bases). This CDR3 has 15 residues. The V gene's germline CDR1 is LGHNA and CDR2 YSLEER. The CDR3 protein is CASSQFGSLTGELSF. The CDR3 coding sequence is TGCGCCAGCAGCCAGTTTGGGTCCCTCACCGGGGAGCTGTCTTTT.

In regard to this clonotype: Just one base apart from a much larger clone, this may be a read error. DNA of the CDR3: TGTACCAGCAGTTTAGGGGGCAGGGCCATCGGCTACACCTTC. It is translated as CTSSLGGRAIGYTF. The J gene is TRBJ1-2, the V gene TRBV7-8; 7 bases match TRBD1. This CDR3 is built from 14 residues. Per the germline V gene, CDR1 is SGHVS and CDR2 is FQNEAQ. Full variable domain (rest looked up from reference TRBV7-8 and TRBJ1-2): GAGVSQSPRYKVAKRGQDVALRCDPISGHVSLFWYQQALGQGPEFLTYFQNEAQLDKSGLPSDRFFAERPEGSVSTLKIQRTQQEDSAVYLCTSSLGGRAIGYTFGSGTRLTVV.

The chain employs TRBV7-9 and TRBJ2-2, with D maybe TRBD2 (6 bases). This CDR3 spans 16 amino acids. Germline CDR1 SEHNR, CDR2 FQNEAQ (reference sequence). The germline V and J ends were trimmed by 5 bases and 4 bases, with 17 bases remaining between them. In DNA form, the CDR3 reads TGTGCCAGCAGCCCACGAGGGGCGGGAAGCACCGGGGAGCTGTTTTTT. It yields the protein CASSPRGAGSTGELFF. Supplemented by reference TRBV7-9 and TRBJ2-2, the full variable domain reads DTGVSQNPRHKITKRGQNVTFRCDPISEHNRLYWYRQTLGQGPEFLTYFQNEAQLEKSRLLSDRFSAERPKGSFSTLEIQRTEQGDSAMYLCASSPRGAGSTGELFFGEGSRLTVL.

The gene calls are TRBV5-1 and TRBJ2-1; 8 bases map to TRBD2. The length of the CDR3 is 17 residues. Germline values: CDR1 SGHRS, CDR2 YFSETQ. Trimming at V came to 1 base and at J to 6 bases, leaving 12 bases not matched to a gene. In DNA form, the CDR3 reads TGCGCCAGCAGCTTGACCTTAGCGGGACGTGATGGCAATGAGCAGTTCTTC. This translates into CASSLTLAGRDGNEQFF.

With respect to this clonotype: A much larger clone lies a single base off, so this may be a read error. The chain's CDR3 is CASSFQTGGSGTQYF. In DNA, the CDR3 is TGTGCCAGCAGCTTCCAGACTGGCGGGAGTGGGACCCAGTACTTC. The V gene is TRBV11-2, the J gene TRBJ2-5; TRBD2 matches 7 bases. The CDR3 runs to 15 residues. Germline V gene data show CDR1 as SGHAT and CDR2 as FQNNGV. The ends lost 3 bases at V and 7 bases at J; junction bases unmatched: 11. The full variable domain, with the rest looked up from reference TRBV11-2 and TRBJ2-5, is EAGVAQSPRYKIIEKRQSVAFWCNPISGHATLYWYQQILGQGPKLLIQFQNNGVVDDSQLPKDRFSAERLKGVDSTLKIQPAKLEDSAVYLCASSFQTGGSGTQYFGPGTRLLVL.

This clonotype was observed many times. The chain has TRBV12-3 or TRBV12-4 and TRBJ2-7; D gene unclear. The length of the CDR3 is 14 residues. Deletions cut 2 bases from V and 1 base from J, with 9 bases between. The CDR3 loop is CASSLQESSYEQYF. As DNA, the CDR3 is TGTGCCAGCAGTTTACAGGAGTCATCCTACGAGCAGTACTTC.